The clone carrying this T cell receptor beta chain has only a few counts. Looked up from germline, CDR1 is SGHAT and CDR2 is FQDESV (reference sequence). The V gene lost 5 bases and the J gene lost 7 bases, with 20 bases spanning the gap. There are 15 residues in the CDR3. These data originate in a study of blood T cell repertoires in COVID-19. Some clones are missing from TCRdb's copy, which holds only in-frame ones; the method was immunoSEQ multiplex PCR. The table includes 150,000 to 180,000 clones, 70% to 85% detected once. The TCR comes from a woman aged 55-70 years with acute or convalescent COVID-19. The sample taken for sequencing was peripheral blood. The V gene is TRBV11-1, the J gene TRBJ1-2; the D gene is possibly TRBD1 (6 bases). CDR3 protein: CASSAGTPQGSGYTF. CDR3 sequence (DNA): TGTGCCAGCAGCGCCGGGACACCTCAGGGTAGTGGCTACACCTTC.